This T cell receptor beta chain emerged from a study of blood T cell repertoires in COVID-19. Turning to the study itself: COVID-19 samples from acute and convalescent phases originated in the United States, Italy and Spain. T cells, B-cell-depleted T cells, or PBMCs provided the cDNA or gDNA that served as material.

V was shortened by 3 bases and J by 1 base, with 5 bases between the two germline ends. CDR3 length equals 13 residues. As processed by the authors: Scientists estimated how many nucleated cells there were by amplifying reference gene primers. Repertoires were generated with immunoSEQ multiplex PCR, while TCRdb's copy carries only in-frame clones and drops some. That table gives V, J and clone size, and the DNA gave D and trimming. Here the sample spans over 130,000 clones, about 74% being singletons. Sequenced sample: peripheral blood. The chain joins TRBV12-3 or TRBV12-4 to TRBJ2-3, with TRBD2 as a possible D gene (5 bases). This TCR was recovered from a man in his forties or fifties with acute or convalescent COVID-19. DNA of the CDR3: TGTGCCAGCAGTTTCGGGGGCACAGATACGCAGTATTTT. It encodes CASSFGGTDTQYF.